The 27 T cell receptor beta chains listed next were all sequenced from one sample in a study of a mutant IDH1 vaccine in newly diagnosed glioma. Time point given: week 35, safety follow-up. What each vaccine dose contained was 300 ug of mutant IDH1 20-mer peptide, accompanied by topical imiquimod. No antigens are known for them. Repertoires were generated with immunoSEQ multiplex PCR, while TCRdb's copy carries only in-frame clones and drops some. The table includes some 30,000 clones, around 80% detected once. The input for sequencing was PBMCs, taken from a glioma patient whose treatment included an IDH1 peptide vaccine. These receptors were collected from a woman aged 35 to 49 with glioma.

The V gene is TRBV2, the J gene TRBJ2-7; D is unresolved. V was trimmed by 4 bases and J by 1 base, leaving 5 bases between them. CDR3 length: 12 amino acids. Germline assignment: CDR1 SNHLY and CDR2 FYNNEI. The CDR3: CASSVQSYEQYF. CDR3 coding DNA: TGTGCCAGCAGTGTCCAATCCTACGAGCAGTACTTC. The full variable domain, completed using reference TRBV2 and TRBJ2-7, is EPEVTQTPSHQVTQMGQEVILRCVPISNHLYFYWYRQILGQKVEFLVSFYNNEISEKSEIFDDQFSVERPDGSNFTLKIRSTKLEDSAMYFCASSVQSYEQYFGPGTRLTVT.

CDR3 amino acids: CASSEGDRPHEQYF. DNA for the CDR3: TGTGCCAGCAGTGAAGGCGACAGGCCCCACGAGCAGTACTTC. The chain carries TRBV2 and TRBJ2-7; D is possibly TRBD1 (6 bases). Per the germline V gene, CDR1 is SNHLY and CDR2 is FYNNEI. CDR3 length equals 14 residues. Trimming removed 1 base from V and 5 bases from J, with 12 bases in between.

The V and J genes are TRBV6-1 and TRBJ2-2; D gene uncertain. CDR1 and CDR2 (germline): MNHNS, SASEGT. The CDR3 consists of 15 residues. V was cut by 7 bases and J by 2 bases, with 14 bases left in between. The CDR3 sequence is CASKVDLVNTGELFF. CDR3 sequence (DNA): TGTGCCAGCAAGGTAGATCTGGTTAACACCGGGGAGCTGTTTTTT.

The chain links TRBV2 to TRBJ2-1; D possibly corresponds to TRBD2 (5 bases). Germline V gene data show CDR1 as SNHLY and CDR2 as FYNNEI. The CDR3 has 14 residues. V was pared by 4 bases and J by 6 bases, with 13 bases between. CDR3 residues: CASSGKRSFNEQFF. The CDR3 nucleotides read TGTGCCAGCAGTGGAAAGCGGAGCTTCAATGAGCAGTTCTTC. Filled out from reference TRBV2 and TRBJ2-1, the complete variable domain reads EPEVTQTPSHQVTQMGQEVILRCVPISNHLYFYWYRQILGQKVEFLVSFYNNEISEKSEIFDDQFSVERPDGSNFTLKIRSTKLEDSAMYFCASSGKRSFNEQFFGPGTRLTVL.

This chain links TRBV6-4 with TRBJ2-2, with D tentatively TRBD2 (6 bases). CDR1 is MRHNA and CDR2 is SNTAGT in the germline V gene. Deletions cut 2 bases from V and 6 bases from J, with 7 bases between. The CDR3 has 13 residues. In DNA, the CDR3 is TGTGCCAGCAGTGACAGGGAGGCCGGGGAGCTGTTTTTT. As protein: CASSDREAGELFF.

This clone has just one count. J is TRBJ2-5 and V is TRBV6-6; 7 nucleotides agree with TRBD2. After removal of 6 bases from V and 5 bases from J, the junction contained 6 bases not matched to a gene. The CDR3 sequence is 13 residues long. Germline V gene data show CDR1 as MNHNY and CDR2 as SVGAGI (reference sequence). The CDR3 sequence is CASRLGGTETQYF. The DNA for the CDR3 is TGTGCCAGCAGGTTGGGAGGGACGGAGACCCAGTACTTC.

The chain employs TRBV4-1 and TRBJ2-7, with TRBD2 matching over 7 bases. The junction had 4 bases not matched to a gene; V was cut back by 4 bases and J by 4 bases. CDR1 and CDR2 (germline): MGHRA, YSYEKL. The CDR3 runs 13 residues. In DNA, the CDR3 is TGCGCCAGCAGCCTTAGGCGGGAGTACGAGCAGTACTTC. Protein sequence: CASSLRREYEQYF.

The chain couples TRBV13 to TRBJ1-5; D uncertain. The CDR3 covers 12 residues. The V end lost 5 bases, the J end lost 6 bases, and 8 bases lay between the germline ends. In germline, CDR1 is PRHDT, CDR2 FYEKMQ (reference sequence). The CDR3 loop reads CASSLFSQPQHF. The CDR3 nucleotides read TGTGCCAGCAGCCTGTTCAGTCAGCCCCAGCATTTT.

This chain connects TRBV2 to TRBJ2-5; the match to TRBD2 covers 10 bases. The V and J ends lost 4 bases and 3 bases, in that order; junction bases with no gene match: 5. Looked up from germline, CDR1 is SNHLY and CDR2 is FYNNEI. The CDR3 is made up of 15 amino acids. The chain's CDR3 is CASSGYSGGKETQYF. The CDR3 coding sequence is TGTGCCAGCAGTGGGTATAGCGGGGGGAAAGAGACCCAGTACTTC.

The J gene is TRBJ2-1, the V gene TRBV27, with TRBD2 as a possible D gene (5 bases). V dropped 6 bases and J dropped 2 bases, with 11 bases sitting between them. The CDR3 totals 14 residues. Looked up from germline, CDR1 is MNHEY and CDR2 is SMNVEV (reference sequence). The CDR3 DNA sequence: TGTGCCAGCAGCATTGACGGGGCCTACAATGAGCAGTTCTTC. Its protein product is CASSIDGAYNEQFF.

Only one count was recorded for this clone. V usage is TRBV7-6 and J usage is TRBJ2-2; D not resolved. The germline gives CDR1 SGHVS, CDR2 FNYEAQ. The CDR3 spans 19 residues. V lost 2 bases and J lost 10, with 29 bases in between. CDR3 loop: CASSLSVHQPALGNKELFF. The CDR3 DNA sequence: TGTGCCAGCAGCTTATCCGTACACCAGCCAGCTCTAGGAAATAAGGAGCTGTTTTTT.

This clone was recorded a few times. The rearrangement joins TRBV7-2 to TRBJ1-5, with 7 bases matching TRBD1. The CDR3 covers 13 residues. V was pared by 5 bases and J by 6 bases, with 4 bases of the junction left unmatched. Germline V gene lookup returns CDR1 SGHTA and CDR2 FQGNSA. The CDR3 nucleotides read TGTGCCAGCAGCCGACAGGGAAGTCAGCCCCAGCATTTT. Its protein is CASSRQGSQPQHF.

This sequence joins TRBV5-5 and TRBJ1-1; D ambiguous. The CDR3 runs to 14 residues. Looked up from germline, CDR1 is SGHKS and CDR2 is YYEKEE (reference sequence). Trimming removed 0 bases from V and 0 bases from J, with 6 bases in between. CDR3 DNA sequence: TGTGCCAGCAGCTTGGCGGTCATGAACACTGAAGCTTTCTTT. Residues: CASSLAVMNTEAFF.

V gene TRBV7-2 combines with J gene TRBJ1-6; 11 bases match TRBD1. The germline V gene encodes CDR1 SGHTA and CDR2 FQGNSA. The CDR3 extends over 15 amino acids. Trimming removed 6 bases from V and 9 bases from J; junction bases left unmatched: 7. The CDR3: CASRSGTGGTSPLHF. Written as DNA, the CDR3 is TGTGCCAGCAGATCCGGGACAGGGGGAACTTCACCCCTCCACTTT. The variable domain in full, with the rest retrieved from reference TRBV7-2 and TRBJ1-6, is GAGVSQSPSNKVTEKGKDVELRCDPISGHTALYWYRQSLGQGLEFLIYFQGNSAPDKSGLPSDRFSAERTGGSVSTLTIQRTQQEDSAVYLCASRSGTGGTSPLHFGNGTRLTVT.

The chain links TRBV11-2 to TRBJ1-1, with D possibly being TRBD1 (6 bases). Between the trimmed V and J ends, which lost 4 bases and 11 bases, there was a span of 17 bases. Germline V gene data show CDR1 as SGHAT and CDR2 as FQNNGV. The CDR3 has 13 residues. In DNA, the CDR3 is TGTGCCAGCAGCTCCCCCGGGGGGGCGACGGCTTTCTTT. Translated: CASSSPGGATAFF.

The chain employs TRBV5-1 and TRBJ2-4, with 8 bases lining up with TRBD2. Per germline, CDR1 SGHRS and CDR2 YFSETQ. The V segment lost 1 base and the J segment 3 bases; nucleotides outside the gene matches: 3. CDR3 size: 15 residues. The CDR3 sequence is CASSLKAGGKNIQYF. DNA for the CDR3: TGCGCCAGCAGCTTGAAGGCGGGAGGCAAAAACATTCAGTACTTC.

V usage is TRBV5-1 and J usage is TRBJ2-3; 10 bases align to TRBD1. The CDR3 length is 14 residues. V was pared by 4 bases and J by 5 bases, with 4 bases of the junction left unmatched. Looked up from germline, CDR1 is SGHRS and CDR2 is YFSETQ. As DNA, the CDR3 is TGCGCCAGCAGCCGGGACAGGGGTATAGATACGCAGTATTTT. This encodes CASSRDRGIDTQYF. The variable domain in full, with the rest retrieved from reference TRBV5-1 and TRBJ2-3, is KAGVTQTPRYLIKTRGQQVTLSCSPISGHRSVSWYQQTPGQGLQFLFEYFSETQRNKGNFPGRFSGRQFSNSRSEMNVSTLELGDSALYLCASSRDRGIDTQYFGPGTRLTVL.

This sequence joins TRBV5-1 and TRBJ2-1, with D possibly matching TRBD1 (5 bases). Germline CDR1 is SGHRS and CDR2 is YFSETQ. The germline V and J ends were trimmed by 2 bases and 6 bases, with 9 bases remaining between them. This CDR3 contains 13 residues. The CDR3 bases are TGCGCCAGCAGCTTTGTCAGGGCCAATGAGCAGTTCTTC. Translating gives CASSFVRANEQFF.

This clone turned up a few times. The V call is TRBV4-3, the J call TRBJ2-7, with a weak D call TRBD2 (6 bases). The CDR3 extends over 14 amino acids. Between the trimmed V and J ends, which lost 1 base and 4 bases, there was a span of 11 bases. Germline CDR1 reads LGHNA; CDR2 reads YSLEER. For the CDR3, the DNA is TGCGCCAGCAGCCAAGGCGGGGTCGGTTACGAGCAGTACTTC. Its protein product is CASSQGGVGYEQYF.

This clone has a single count. The V and J genes are TRBV9 and TRBJ1-3, with D perhaps matching TRBD1 (6 bases). V dropped 6 bases and J dropped 4 bases, with 11 bases sitting between them. CDR3 length: 13 amino acids. Germline loops: CDR1 SGDLS, CDR2 YYNGEE. CDR3 loop: CASTGARGNTIYF. CDR3 coding DNA: TGTGCCAGCACAGGGGCGCGAGGAAACACCATATATTTT.

The rearrangement uses TRBV9 and TRBJ2-1; 11 nucleotides align to TRBD1. This CDR3 has 14 residues. The J segment lost 8 bases and the V segment lost 2 bases, leaving 3 bases of the junction unmatched. Germline V gene lookup returns CDR1 SGDLS and CDR2 YYNGEE. The DNA for the CDR3 is TGTGCCAGCAGCGTTCGGACAGGGGGCGATGAGCAGTTCTTC. Translated: CASSVRTGGDEQFF.

This chain uses TRBV18 with TRBJ1-1, with TRBD1 as a possible D gene (6 bases). The germline gives CDR1 KGHSH, CDR2 LQKENI. The germline V and J ends were trimmed by 6 bases and 6 bases, with 23 bases remaining between them. The CDR3 totals 16 residues. CDR3 protein: CASSPSIVDRKPEAFF. The CDR3 DNA reads as TGTGCCAGCTCGCCCTCGATCGTGGACAGAAAGCCTGAAGCTTTCTTT. The complete variable domain, with remaining parts taken from reference TRBV18 and TRBJ1-1, reads NAGVMQNPRHLVRRRGQEARLRCSPMKGHSHVYWYRQLPEEGLKFMVYLQKENIIDESGMPKERFSAEFPKEGPSILRIQQVVRGDSAAYFCASSPSIVDRKPEAFFGQGTRLTVV.

The gene calls are TRBV2 and TRBJ1-1; 11 bases map to TRBD1. The V gene's germline CDR1 is SNHLY and CDR2 FYNNEI. This CDR3 comprises 16 residues. V shed 5 bases, J shed 6 bases, and the junction held 11 bases outside the gene matches. DNA for the CDR3: TGTGCCAGCAGTTCCGGACAGGGGGCGCAATGGTCTGAAGCTTTCTTT. Protein product: CASSSGQGAQWSEAFF.

The chain employs TRBV19 and TRBJ1-6, with a possible D match to TRBD1 (6 bases). The length of the CDR3 is 16 residues. Trimming cost V 7 bases and J 10 bases, with 23 bases left between them. CDR1 LNHDA and CDR2 SQIVND come from the germline V gene (reference sequence). Here the CDR3 DNA reads TGTGCCAGTACCCCCGGCGGAACAGGGAGACTCTCACCCCTCCACTTT. Protein: CASTPGGTGRLSPLHF.

The chain uses TRBV2 and TRBJ1-4; 7 positions agree with TRBD1. V trimming: 4 bases; J trimming: 7 bases; junction bases outside the gene matches: 0. This CDR3 has 12 residues. Germline lookup yields CDR1 SNHLY and CDR2 FYNNEI. The DNA for the CDR3 is TGTGCCAGCAGTGGGACAGGTGAAAAACTGTTTTTT. It translates to CASSGTGEKLFF.

The chain combines TRBV4-3 with TRBJ2-2; 10 bases agree with TRBD1. The J segment lost 6 bases and the V segment lost 2 bases, leaving 9 bases of the junction unmatched. CDR1 and CDR2 (germline): LGHNA, YSLEER. The CDR3 runs 17 residues. In DNA form, the CDR3 reads TGCGCCAGCAGCCAAATGACAGGGGGCAATTCGCCCGGGGAGCTGTTTTTT. As protein: CASSQMTGGNSPGELFF.

The rearrangement links TRBV10-3 to TRBJ1-2; D remains unclear. From germline, CDR1 is ENHRY and CDR2 SYGVKD. The V and J ends lost 0 bases and 4 bases respectively, with 9 bases between them. The CDR3 spans 14 residues. The CDR3 bases are TGTGCCATCAGTGAGTCAGGGAACCTCTATGGCTACACCTTC. Its translation: CAISESGNLYGYTF.